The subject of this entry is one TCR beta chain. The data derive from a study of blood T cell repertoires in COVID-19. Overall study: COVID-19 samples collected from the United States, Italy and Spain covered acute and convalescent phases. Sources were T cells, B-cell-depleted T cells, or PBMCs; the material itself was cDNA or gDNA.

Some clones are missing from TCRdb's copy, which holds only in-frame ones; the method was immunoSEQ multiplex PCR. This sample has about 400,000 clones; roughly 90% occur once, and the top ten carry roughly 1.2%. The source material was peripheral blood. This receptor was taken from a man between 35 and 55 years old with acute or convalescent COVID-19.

The CDR3 bases are TGTGCCAGCAGCTACGAGGCAGATACGCAGTATTTT. Its translation is CASSYEADTQYF. The V and J genes are TRBV2 and TRBJ2-3; D not certain. Germline V gives CDR1 SNHLY, CDR2 FYNNEI. V lost 6 bases and J lost 4, with 8 bases in between. CDR3 length equals 12 residues.